The clone carrying this TCR beta chain has more than one count but fewer than ten. Its antigen is undetermined. The CDR3 has 13 residues. Trimming took off 8 bases at V and 10 bases at J, with 20 bases between the two ends. The germline V gene has CDR1 SQVTM and CDR2 ANQGSEA. The record originates from a study of shared clonotypes between healthy human individuals. Study results and caveats: Around 4.7% was the fraction of naive CD4 clonotypes found shared across four donors.

Only in-frame clones appear in the TCRdb table, and some are missing; sequencing was by immunoSEQ multiplex PCR. The table lists some 630,000 clones, around 72% of them singletons, with 1.8% in the top ten. The origin of this receptor is a woman in her twenties or thirties in good health. Sequencing was carried out using memory CD4+ T cells sorted from blood. Indicated subset: CD45RA-negative fraction. This rearrangement joins TRBV29-1 to TRBJ2-2; D is undetermined. CDR3 coding DNA: TGCAGCTTCCGGCGCGTTTCGACCTTGGAGCTGTTTTTT. Encoded protein: CSFRRVSTLELFF.